This T cell receptor (beta chain) came from a study of beta chain features in type 1 diabetes (dated by TCRdb to the late 2010s). Broadly, across the study: Mean age, gender distribution, total cell number and subset yield did not differ between patients and healthy donors. Naive and central memory subsets were obtained from all 30 or so donors, but regulatory and stem cell-like memory subsets were isolated from only 8 patients and roughly 8 healthy donors. In the study, TCRB repertoires of sorted circulating CD4+ T cell subsets from recently diagnosed type 1 diabetes patients were compared with those of matched healthy donors. A total of 107,917,701 sorted cells were examined across all samples, and a strong correlation was observed between cell number per subset and RNA yield. What the authors observed across the whole study: A moderate but significant shortening of TCRB CDR3 length was observed in type 1 diabetes patients in all four CD4+ subsets. Naive, central memory and regulatory TCRB repertoires appeared to be more alike among patients than among healthy donors. Patients with type 1 diabetes made fewer insertions and deleted more nucleotides at VDJ recombination sites, implying thymic rearrangement abnormalities. Because small numbers of individuals were included in the HLA sub-analyses, any influence of HLA type on TCRB rearrangement was left unresolved. Because cDNA was sequenced instead of genomic DNA, highly expressing activated cells could be over-represented, though the groups showed no difference in activation or CD3 levels. Shorter templates might have been favored by PCR, but patient and control samples were amplified and corrected together, so both groups would have been affected equally by any skew.

Each donor gave one peripheral blood draw, averaging approximately 110 mL, which was collected into heparinised tubes. Using a panel that included CD45RO, CCR7, CD25, CD127, CD95 and CD27, naive, central memory, regulatory and stem cell-like memory CD4+ T cells were sorted on a BD FACSAria II. Purity was above 95% for every sorted population. Right away, PBMCs were isolated by Lymphoprep density gradient centrifugation and were stained directly, with no culture step. To minimize batch effects, samples were stained and sorted in pairs, one healthy donor with one patient per experiment. The High Capacity cDNA Reverse Transcription Kit was used to reverse transcribe all of the isolated RNA, meaning that expressed TCRB transcripts were what got sequenced. Deep immunoSEQ sequencing was applied to naive, central memory and regulatory T cell samples, giving an average of approximately 4 million total reads per sample. Sorted cells were lysed in RLT buffer and RNA was extracted with DNase-treated RNeasy Micro or Mini kits, depending on cell number. Each cell subset was processed separately to prevent cross-contamination, with patient and healthy donor samples processed together. The immunoSEQ multiplex PCR was used to amplify TCRB sequences from cDNA, generating 87-bp fragments that spanned the CDR3 region. Amplicons were sequenced on the Illumina HiSeq platform. In the source study's methods: Synthetic template baselines were used to correct PCR bias computationally, reads within Hamming distance 2 were collapsed, and singletons that could not be merged were discarded. Reads were aligned to IMGT to assign V, D and J genes, CDR3 length, and insertions or deletions at six rearrangement sites. Within each subset, clonotype counts were normalized to sorted cell number, and only after that were true diversity and Gini coefficients computed with the tcR R package. The overlap coefficient, calculated on TCRB nucleotide sequences, was used to measure repertoire sharing. What TCRdb holds here is the immuneACCESS table cut down to in-frame rearrangements. Part of the clones is not present; checked against another copy, under half of the missing clones reflect an unresolved V gene, and the others are unexplained. That table gives V, J and clone size, and the DNA gave D and trimming. Recorded for this sample are almost 350,000 clones; approximately 8.2% of them occurred a single time. Of the sample, under 0.5% falls within the top ten clones.

The germline V gene sets CDR1 to MNHEY and CDR2 to SVGAGI. The CDR3, cysteine through phenylalanine, is 13 amino acids long. CDR3 DNA is the only sequence kept; it has 39 bases, read in frame from the first base. V and J are truncated by 3 bases and 2 bases respectively, leaving an intervening sequence of 8 bases. As regards this clone: Its specific antigen is unknown. The sample holds no much larger clone one base away, and base qualities are not on file.

The chain was built from TRBV6-5 and TRBJ2-7; TRBD2 could be the D gene, as 5 bases match. The sequence came from a woman aged 18-29 years in good health. The sequencing sample was made of central memory CD4+ T cells from blood. DNA sequence: TGTGCCAGCAGTTATTCCGGGGCCTACGAGCAGTACTTC. The resulting protein is CASSYSGAYEQYF.